Listed below are T cell receptor beta chains from one sample, sequenced in a study of blood T cells in healthy people across ages. TCRdb passed the 5' RACE reads through MiXCR, listing each CDR3 protein once. The sample carries about 1.8 million distinct CDR3 sequences, around 48% recorded once. The material sequenced was blood. These receptors all stem from a middle-aged woman in good health. The conserved cysteine and the conserved F or W are not part of the CDR3 here. Fields, in order: V gene, J gene, clone size, CDR3 protein. The size field is filled for only some rows; it gives once, few, many or a size class.

TRBV6-5	TRBJ2-1	few	ASSSEYNEQF
TRBV9	TRBJ2-5	.	ASSATTGGQETQY
TRBV29-1	TRBJ1-2	.	SVDEDGYT
TRBV6-6	TRBJ2-1	.	ASSPLGISHNEQF
TRBV20-1	TRBJ2-7	.	SARVVGESYEQY
TRBV6-2/TRBV6-3	TRBJ2-1	many	ASRPSGGSYNEQF
TRBV6-2/TRBV6-3	TRBJ1-4	many	ASRKDGLSGKLF
TRBV6-5	TRBJ1-2	few	ASSYADRDKNGYT
TRBV5-1	TRBJ1-1	.	ASAQSGQSEAF
TRBV4-2	TRBJ2-3	.	ASTSAGSGGGTQY
TRBV15	TRBJ1-5	.	ATSRARSNQPQH
TRBV20-1	TRBJ2-3	few	SPQLISSTDTQY
TRBV27	TRBJ2-3	.	ASSYTTASTDTQY
TRBV9	TRBJ2-2	.	ASSVVRGDTGELF
TRBV4-1	TRBJ2-7	.	ASSQEPGTGYYEQY
TRBV11-1	TRBJ2-6	.	ASSIYGTGGSGANVLT
TRBV28	TRBJ2-7	few	ASSLPGQGATEQY
TRBV10-3	TRBJ2-7	.	AISGGQGTTYEQY
TRBV10-3	TRBJ2-1	.	AISDSSGGAETQF
TRBV7-2	TRBJ2-1	.	ASSLEIVSYNEQF
TRBV20-1	TRBJ1-2	few	SASMGDARTYT
TRBV6-1	TRBJ2-1	.	ASSETGIEPSSEQF
TRBV7-9	TRBJ2-3	.	ASNLVKLGQGDTQY
TRBV5-1	TRBJ1-6	few	ASSSRTGANSPLH